This T cell receptor beta chain was documented in a study of blood T cell repertoires in COVID-19. The ends lost 1 base at V and 4 bases at J; junction bases unmatched: 3. Germline loops: CDR1 SGHRS, CDR2 YFSETQ. The length of the CDR3 is 14 residues. Measured with immunoSEQ multiplex PCR; TCRdb has only the in-frame clones, and not every one. The sample contains some 140,000 clones, roughly 86% of which appear only once. The chain uses TRBV5-1 and TRBJ2-3, with 7 bases lining up with TRBD2. This TCR came from a human donor in a cohort sampled during active COVID-19. Input material: peripheral blood. The CDR3 loop is CASSLISGADTQYF. The CDR3 DNA reads TGCGCCAGCAGCTTGATCAGCGGGGCAGATACGCAGTATTTT.